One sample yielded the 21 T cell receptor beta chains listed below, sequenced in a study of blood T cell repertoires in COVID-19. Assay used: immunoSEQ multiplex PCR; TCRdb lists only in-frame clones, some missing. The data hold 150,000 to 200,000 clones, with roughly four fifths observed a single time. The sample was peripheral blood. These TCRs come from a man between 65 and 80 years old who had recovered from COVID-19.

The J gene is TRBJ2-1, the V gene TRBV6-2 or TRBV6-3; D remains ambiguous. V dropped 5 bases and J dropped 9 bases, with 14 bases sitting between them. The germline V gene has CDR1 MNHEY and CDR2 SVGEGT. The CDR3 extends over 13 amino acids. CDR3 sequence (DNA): TGTGCCAGCAGTAACCCGCGCCGTCTTGAGCAGTTCTTC. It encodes CASSNPRRLEQFF.

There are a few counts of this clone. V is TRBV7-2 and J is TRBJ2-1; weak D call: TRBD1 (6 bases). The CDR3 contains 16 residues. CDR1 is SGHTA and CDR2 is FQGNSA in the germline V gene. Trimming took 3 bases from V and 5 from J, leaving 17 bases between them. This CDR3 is CASSFRITGPDNEQFF. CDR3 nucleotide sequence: TGTGCCAGCAGCTTTCGAATAACAGGGCCCGACAATGAGCAGTTCTTC. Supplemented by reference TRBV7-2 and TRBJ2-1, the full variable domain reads GAGVSQSPSNKVTEKGKDVELRCDPISGHTALYWYRQSLGQGLEFLIYFQGNSAPDKSGLPSDRFSAERTGGSVSTLTIQRTQQEDSAVYLCASSFRITGPDNEQFFGPGTRLTVL.

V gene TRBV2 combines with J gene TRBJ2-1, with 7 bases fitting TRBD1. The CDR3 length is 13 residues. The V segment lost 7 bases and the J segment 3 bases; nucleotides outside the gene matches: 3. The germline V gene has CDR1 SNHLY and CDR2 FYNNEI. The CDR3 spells CASNPGGYNEQFF. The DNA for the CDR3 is TGTGCCAGCAATCCAGGGGGCTACAATGAGCAGTTCTTC. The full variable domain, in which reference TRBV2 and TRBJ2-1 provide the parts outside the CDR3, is EPEVTQTPSHQVTQMGQEVILRCVPISNHLYFYWYRQILGQKVEFLVSFYNNEISEKSEIFDDQFSVERPDGSNFTLKIRSTKLEDSAMYFCASNPGGYNEQFFGPGTRLTVL.

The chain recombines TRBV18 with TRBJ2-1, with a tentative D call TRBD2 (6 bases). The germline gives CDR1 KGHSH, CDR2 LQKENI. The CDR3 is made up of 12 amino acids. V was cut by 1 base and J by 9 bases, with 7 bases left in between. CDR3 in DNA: TGTGCCAGCTCACCACAGGGACTTGAGCAGTTCTTC. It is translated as CASSPQGLEQFF.

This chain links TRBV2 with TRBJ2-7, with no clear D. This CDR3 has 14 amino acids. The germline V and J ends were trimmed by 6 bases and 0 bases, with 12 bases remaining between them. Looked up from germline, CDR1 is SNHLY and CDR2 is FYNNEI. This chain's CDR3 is CASRALVSSYEQYF. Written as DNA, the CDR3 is TGTGCCAGCAGGGCCCTGGTCAGCTCCTACGAGCAGTACTTC.

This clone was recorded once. The CDR3, as DNA: TGTGCCAGCAGCCCCGGCGGATTTGGAAACACCATATATTTT. Its translation is CASSPGGFGNTIYF. The chain joins TRBV7-6 to TRBJ1-3; D is undetermined. Germline V CDR1 and CDR2: SGHVS, FNYEAQ. The CDR3 runs 14 residues. With 5 bases removed from V and 3 bases from J, the gap between germline ends came to 11 bases.

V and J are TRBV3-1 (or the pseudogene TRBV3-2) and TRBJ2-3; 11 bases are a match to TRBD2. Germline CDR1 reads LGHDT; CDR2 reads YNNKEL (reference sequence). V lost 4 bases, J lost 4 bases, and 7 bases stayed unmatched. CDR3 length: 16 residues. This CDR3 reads CASSPLAGGPADTQYF. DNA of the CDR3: TGTGCCAGCAGCCCTTTAGCGGGAGGGCCAGCAGATACGCAGTATTTT.

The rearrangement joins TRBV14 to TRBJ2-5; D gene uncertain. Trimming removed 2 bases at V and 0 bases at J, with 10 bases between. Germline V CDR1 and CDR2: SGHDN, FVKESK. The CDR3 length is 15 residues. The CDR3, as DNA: TGTGCCAGCAGCCAATGGAGTCGGCACCAAGAGACCCAGTACTTC. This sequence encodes CASSQWSRHQETQYF.

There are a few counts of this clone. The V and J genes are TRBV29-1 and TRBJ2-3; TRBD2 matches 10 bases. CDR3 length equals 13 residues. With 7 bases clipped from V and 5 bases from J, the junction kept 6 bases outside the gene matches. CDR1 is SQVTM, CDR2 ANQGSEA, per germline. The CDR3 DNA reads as TGCAGCGCCGGGACTAGCGAAAGAGATACGCAGTATTTT. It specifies CSAGTSERDTQYF.

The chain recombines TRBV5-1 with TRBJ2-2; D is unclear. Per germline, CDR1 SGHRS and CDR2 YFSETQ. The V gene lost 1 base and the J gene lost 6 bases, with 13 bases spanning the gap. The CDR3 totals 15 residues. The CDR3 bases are TGCGCCAGCAGCTTGTCCTACGGCGGATCCGGGGAGCTGTTTTTT. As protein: CASSLSYGGSGELFF.

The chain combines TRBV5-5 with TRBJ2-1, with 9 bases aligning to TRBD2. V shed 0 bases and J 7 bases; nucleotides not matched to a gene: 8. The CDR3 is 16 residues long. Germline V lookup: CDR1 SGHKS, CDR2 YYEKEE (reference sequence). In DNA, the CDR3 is TGTGCCAGCAGCTTGGAGGGAGCGGGAGGAATAAATGAGCAGTTCTTC. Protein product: CASSLEGAGGINEQFF. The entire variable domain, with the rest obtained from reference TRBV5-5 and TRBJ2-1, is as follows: DAGVTQSPTHLIKTRGQQVTLRCSPISGHKSVSWYQQVLGQGPQFIFQYYEKEERGRGNFPDRFSARQFPNYSSELNVNALLLGDSALYLCASSLEGAGGINEQFFGPGTRLTVL.

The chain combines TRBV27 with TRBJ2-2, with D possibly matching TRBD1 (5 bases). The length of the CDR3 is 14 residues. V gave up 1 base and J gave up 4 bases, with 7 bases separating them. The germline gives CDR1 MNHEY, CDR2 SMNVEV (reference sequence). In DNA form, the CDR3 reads TGTGCCAGCAGTTTATGGGGCACCACCGGGGAGCTGTTTTTT. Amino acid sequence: CASSLWGTTGELFF.

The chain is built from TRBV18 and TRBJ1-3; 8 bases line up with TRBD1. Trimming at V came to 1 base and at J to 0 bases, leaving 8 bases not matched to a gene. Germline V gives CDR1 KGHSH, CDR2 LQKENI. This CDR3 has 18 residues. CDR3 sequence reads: CASSPRVDREISGNTIYF. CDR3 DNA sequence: TGTGCCAGCTCACCACGCGTGGACAGGGAGATCTCTGGAAACACCATATATTTT.

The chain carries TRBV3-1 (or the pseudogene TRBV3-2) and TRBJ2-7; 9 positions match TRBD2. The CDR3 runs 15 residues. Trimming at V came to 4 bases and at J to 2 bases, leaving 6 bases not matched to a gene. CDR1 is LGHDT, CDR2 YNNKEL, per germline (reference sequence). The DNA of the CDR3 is TGTGCCAGCAGCCGCCGGACTAGCGTAACCTACGAGCAGTACTTC. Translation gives CASSRRTSVTYEQYF.

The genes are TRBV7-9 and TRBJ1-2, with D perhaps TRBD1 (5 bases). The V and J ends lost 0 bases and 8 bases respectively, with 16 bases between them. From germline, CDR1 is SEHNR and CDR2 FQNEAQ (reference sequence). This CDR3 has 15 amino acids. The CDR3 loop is CASSLALSAGLGYTF. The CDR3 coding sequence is TGTGCCAGCAGCTTAGCGTTATCGGCAGGGTTAGGCTACACCTTC.

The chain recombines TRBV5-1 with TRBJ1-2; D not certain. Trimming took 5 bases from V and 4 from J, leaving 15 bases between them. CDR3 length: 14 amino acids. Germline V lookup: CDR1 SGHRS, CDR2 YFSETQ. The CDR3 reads CASRPEFLSYGYTF. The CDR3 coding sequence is TGCGCCAGCAGACCCGAATTCCTGAGCTATGGCTACACCTTC.

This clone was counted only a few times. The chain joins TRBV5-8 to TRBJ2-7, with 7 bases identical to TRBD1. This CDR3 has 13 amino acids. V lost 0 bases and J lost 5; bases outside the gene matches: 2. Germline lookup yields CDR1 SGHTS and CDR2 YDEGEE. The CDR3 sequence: CASSLGQGNEQYF. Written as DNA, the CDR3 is TGTGCCAGCAGCTTGGGACAGGGTAACGAGCAGTACTTC.

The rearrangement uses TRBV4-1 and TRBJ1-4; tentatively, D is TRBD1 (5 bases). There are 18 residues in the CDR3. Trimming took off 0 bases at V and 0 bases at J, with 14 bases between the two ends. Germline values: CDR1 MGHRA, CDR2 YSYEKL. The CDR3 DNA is TGCGCCAGCAGCCAAGATCTGGGAGGGGATGCAACTAATGAAAAACTGTTTTTT. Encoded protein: CASSQDLGGDATNEKLFF.

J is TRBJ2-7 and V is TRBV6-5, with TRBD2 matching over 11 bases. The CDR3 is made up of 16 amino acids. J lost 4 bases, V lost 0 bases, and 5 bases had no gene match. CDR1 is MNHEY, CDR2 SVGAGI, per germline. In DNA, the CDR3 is TGTGCCAGCAGTTACTCGACGGGACTAGCGGCGTACGAGCAGTACTTC. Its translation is CASSYSTGLAAYEQYF.

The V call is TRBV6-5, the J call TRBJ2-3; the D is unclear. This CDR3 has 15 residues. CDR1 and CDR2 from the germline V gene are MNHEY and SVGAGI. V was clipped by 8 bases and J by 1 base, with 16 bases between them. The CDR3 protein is CASYMRPSGTDTQYF. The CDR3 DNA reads TGTGCCAGCTATATGAGGCCAAGTGGCACAGATACGCAGTATTTT.

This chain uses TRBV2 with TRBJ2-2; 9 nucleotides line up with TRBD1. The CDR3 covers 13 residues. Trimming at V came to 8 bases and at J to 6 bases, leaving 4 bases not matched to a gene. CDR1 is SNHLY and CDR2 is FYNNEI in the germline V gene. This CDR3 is CASQTGGPGELFF. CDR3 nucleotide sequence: TGTGCCAGCCAGACAGGGGGACCCGGGGAGCTGTTTTTT. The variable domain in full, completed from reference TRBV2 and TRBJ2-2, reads EPEVTQTPSHQVTQMGQEVILRCVPISNHLYFYWYRQILGQKVEFLVSFYNNEISEKSEIFDDQFSVERPDGSNFTLKIRSTKLEDSAMYFCASQTGGPGELFFGEGSRLTVL.